This T cell receptor beta chain came from a study of Ad26.COV2.S vaccination and SARS-CoV-2 variants. Study-wide background: Participants got Ad26.COV2.S intramuscularly, once or twice 56 days apart. Overall study findings and caveats: Placebo and vaccine recipients had non-spike TCR breadth that was similar.

With regard to this clone: Its matching antigen is unknown.

TCRdb keeps only in-frame clones here, not all; method: immunoSEQ multiplex PCR. The table lists a few hundred thousand clones, roughly 90% of them singletons, with 1.9% in the top ten. Treatment given: over 15 received Ad26.COV2.S at low or high dose, single or two shots; 5 received placebo; per-sample allocation not given. Specimens were obtained on day 63 following the first vaccine or placebo injection. The ends lost 0 bases at V and 8 bases at J; junction bases unmatched: 4. Germline CDR1 reads GTSNPN; CDR2 reads SVGIG (reference sequence). The CDR3 runs 14 residues. The sequence came from a person aged 18-60 years who received the Ad26.COV2.S COVID-19 vaccine or a placebo. This specimen was peripheral blood, taken in a trial of Ad26.COV2.S vaccine versus placebo. The rearrangement joins TRBV30 to TRBJ1-6; 7 positions agree with TRBD1. CDR3 loop: CAWSVRQGDSPLHF. DNA of the CDR3: TGTGCCTGGAGTGTACGGCAGGGGGATTCACCCCTCCACTTT.